This T cell receptor beta chain is from a study of T cells after yellow fever vaccination. Study-level findings and limits: Though weaker, the secondary response peaked faster, on day 5 versus 15. The booster response re-showed most primary clones: roughly 97% CD4, approximately 90% CD8.

To note about this clonotype: Its antigen is still unknown.

Germline lookup yields CDR1 LGHNT and CDR2 FRNRAP. V shed 4 bases, J shed 7 bases, and the junction held 4 bases outside the gene matches. This CDR3 has 15 amino acids. Production of TCR cDNA was by 5'RACE template switching, which also added a universal primer site and UMIs. A single record per CDR3 protein comes from TCRdb applying MiXCR to the 5' RACE reads. The sample comprises more than 95,000 distinct CDR3 sequences, 13% to 15% of which are singletons, and roughly 44% rests with the top ten. This sample comprised CD8+ T cells sorted from PBMCs, obtained 5 days after the yellow fever booster vaccination. The sequence came from a man aged 18 to 29 who received the YFV17D yellow fever vaccine. J is TRBJ1-6 and V is TRBV12-5, with 10 bases identical to TRBD1. CDR3 DNA sequence: TGTGCTAGTGGTTCCACGGGACAGGGGAATTCACCCCTCCACTTT. Translating gives CASGSTGQGNSPLHF.